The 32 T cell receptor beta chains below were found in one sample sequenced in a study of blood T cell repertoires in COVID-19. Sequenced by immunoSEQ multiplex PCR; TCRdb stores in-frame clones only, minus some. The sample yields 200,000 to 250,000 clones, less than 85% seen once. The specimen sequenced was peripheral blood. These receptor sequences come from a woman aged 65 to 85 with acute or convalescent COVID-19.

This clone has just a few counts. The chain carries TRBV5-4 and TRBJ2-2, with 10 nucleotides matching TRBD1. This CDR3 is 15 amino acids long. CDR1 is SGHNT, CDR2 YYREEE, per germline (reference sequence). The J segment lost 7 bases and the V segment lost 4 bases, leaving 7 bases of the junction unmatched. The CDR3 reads CASSRQGALVGELFF. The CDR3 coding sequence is TGTGCCAGCAGCCGACAGGGGGCCTTGGTCGGGGAGCTGTTTTTT.

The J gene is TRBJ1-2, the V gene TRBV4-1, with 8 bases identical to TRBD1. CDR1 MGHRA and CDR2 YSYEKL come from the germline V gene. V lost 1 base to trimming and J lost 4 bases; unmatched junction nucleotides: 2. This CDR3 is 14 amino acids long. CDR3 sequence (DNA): TGCGCCAGCAGCCAAGCCGGGACAGGCTATGGCTACACCTTC. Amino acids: CASSQAGTGYGYTF.

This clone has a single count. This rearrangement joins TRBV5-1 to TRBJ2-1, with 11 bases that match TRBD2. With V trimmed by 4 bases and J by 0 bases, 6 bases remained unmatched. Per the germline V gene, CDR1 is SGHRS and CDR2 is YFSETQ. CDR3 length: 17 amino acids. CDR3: CASSLEGLAASYNEQFF. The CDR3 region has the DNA TGCGCCAGCAGCCTGGAGGGACTAGCGGCCTCCTACAATGAGCAGTTCTTC.

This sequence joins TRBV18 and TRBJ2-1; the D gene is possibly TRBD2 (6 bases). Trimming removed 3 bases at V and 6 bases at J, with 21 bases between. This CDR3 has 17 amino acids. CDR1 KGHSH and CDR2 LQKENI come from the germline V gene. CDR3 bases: TGTGCCAGCTCACCCTTGACGCAGGGACTCACCTTCAATGAGCAGTTCTTC. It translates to CASSPLTQGLTFNEQFF.

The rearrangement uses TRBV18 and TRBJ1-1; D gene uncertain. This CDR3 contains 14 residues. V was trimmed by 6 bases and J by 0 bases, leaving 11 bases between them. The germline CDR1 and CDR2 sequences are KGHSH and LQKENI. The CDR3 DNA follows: TGTGCCAGCTCGCGGGGTGGGGTGAACACTGAAGCTTTCTTT. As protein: CASSRGGVNTEAFF.

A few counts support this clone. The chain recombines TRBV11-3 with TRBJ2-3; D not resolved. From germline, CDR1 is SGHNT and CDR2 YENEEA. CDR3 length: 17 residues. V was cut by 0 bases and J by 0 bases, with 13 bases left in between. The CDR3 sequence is CASSLDGLNPSTDTQYF. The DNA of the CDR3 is TGTGCCAGCAGCTTAGATGGGCTTAACCCTAGCACAGATACGCAGTATTTT.

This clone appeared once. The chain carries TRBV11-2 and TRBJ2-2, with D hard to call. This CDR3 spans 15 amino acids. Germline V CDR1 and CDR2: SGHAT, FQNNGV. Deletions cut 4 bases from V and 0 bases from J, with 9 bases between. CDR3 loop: CASSSSTANTGELFF. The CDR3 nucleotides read TGTGCCAGCAGCTCATCGACTGCGAACACCGGGGAGCTGTTTTTT.

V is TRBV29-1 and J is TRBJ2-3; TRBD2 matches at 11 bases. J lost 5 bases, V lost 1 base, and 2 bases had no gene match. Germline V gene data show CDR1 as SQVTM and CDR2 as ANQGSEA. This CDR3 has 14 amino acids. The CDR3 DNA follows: TGCAGCGTTGAAGTTAGCGGGGGGGAAGATACGCAGTATTTT. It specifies CSVEVSGGEDTQYF.

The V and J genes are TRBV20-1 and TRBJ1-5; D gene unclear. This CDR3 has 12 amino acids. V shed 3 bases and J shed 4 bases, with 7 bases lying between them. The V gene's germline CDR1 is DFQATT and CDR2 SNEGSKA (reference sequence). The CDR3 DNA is TGCAGTGCTAGTCAAACAAATCAGCCCCAGCATTTT. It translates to CSASQTNQPQHF.

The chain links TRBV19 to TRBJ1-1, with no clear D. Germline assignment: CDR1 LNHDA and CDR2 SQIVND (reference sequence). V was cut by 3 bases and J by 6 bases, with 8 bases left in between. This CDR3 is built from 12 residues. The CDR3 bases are TGTGCCAGTAGTATCCCAGGTGCTGAAGCTTTCTTT. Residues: CASSIPGAEAFF.

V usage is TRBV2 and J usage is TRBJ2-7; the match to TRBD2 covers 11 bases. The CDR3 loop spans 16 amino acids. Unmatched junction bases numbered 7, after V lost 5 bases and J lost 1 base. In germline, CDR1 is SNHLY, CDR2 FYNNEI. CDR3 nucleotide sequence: TGTGCCAGCAGTCCCCCGCGGACTAGCGGGTCCTACGAGCAGTACTTC. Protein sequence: CASSPPRTSGSYEQYF.

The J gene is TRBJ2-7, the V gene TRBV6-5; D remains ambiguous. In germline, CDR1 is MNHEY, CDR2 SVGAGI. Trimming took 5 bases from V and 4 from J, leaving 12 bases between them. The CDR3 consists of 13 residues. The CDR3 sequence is CASSRQTLYEQYF. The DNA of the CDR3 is TGTGCCAGCAGTCGCCAGACACTTTACGAGCAGTACTTC.

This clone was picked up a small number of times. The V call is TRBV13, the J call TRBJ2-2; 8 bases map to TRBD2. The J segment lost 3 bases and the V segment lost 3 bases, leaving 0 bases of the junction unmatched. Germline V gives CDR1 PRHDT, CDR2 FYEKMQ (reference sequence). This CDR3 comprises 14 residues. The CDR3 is CASSFGGDTGELFF. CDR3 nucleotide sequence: TGTGCCAGCAGCTTCGGGGGGGACACCGGGGAGCTGTTTTTT.

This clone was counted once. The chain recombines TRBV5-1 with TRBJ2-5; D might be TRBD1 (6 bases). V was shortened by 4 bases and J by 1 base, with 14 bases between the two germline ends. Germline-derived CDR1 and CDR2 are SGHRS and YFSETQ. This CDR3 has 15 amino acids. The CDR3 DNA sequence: TGCGCCAGCAGCCTAGGACAGAGCTCCCAAGAGACCCAGTACTTC. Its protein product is CASSLGQSSQETQYF.

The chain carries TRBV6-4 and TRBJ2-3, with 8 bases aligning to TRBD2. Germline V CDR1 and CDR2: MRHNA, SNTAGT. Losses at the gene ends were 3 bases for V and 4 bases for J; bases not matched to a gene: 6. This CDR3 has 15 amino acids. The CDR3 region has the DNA TGTGCCAGCAGTGAGGAAGCGGGGGAGGCAGATACGCAGTATTTT. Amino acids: CASSEEAGEADTQYF.

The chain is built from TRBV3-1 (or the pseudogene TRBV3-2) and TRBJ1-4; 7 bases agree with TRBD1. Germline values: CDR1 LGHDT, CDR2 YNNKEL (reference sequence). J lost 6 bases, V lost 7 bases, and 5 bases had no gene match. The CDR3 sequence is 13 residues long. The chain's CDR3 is CASKGGNDEKLFF. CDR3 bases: TGTGCCAGCAAAGGGGGCAACGATGAAAAACTGTTTTTT.

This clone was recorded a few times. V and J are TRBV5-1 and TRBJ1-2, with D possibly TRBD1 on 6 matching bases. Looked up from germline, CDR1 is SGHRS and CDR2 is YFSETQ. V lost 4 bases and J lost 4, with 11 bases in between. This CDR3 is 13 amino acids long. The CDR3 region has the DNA TGCGCCAGCAGCAATGGACAGCTCTATGGCTACACCTTC. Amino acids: CASSNGQLYGYTF.

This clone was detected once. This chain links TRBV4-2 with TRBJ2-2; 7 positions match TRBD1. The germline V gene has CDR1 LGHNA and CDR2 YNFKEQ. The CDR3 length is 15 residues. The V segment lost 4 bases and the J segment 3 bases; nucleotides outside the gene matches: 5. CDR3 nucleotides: TGTGCCAGCAGCCTAGACAGGGCGGACACCGGGGAGCTGTTTTTT. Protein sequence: CASSLDRADTGELFF.

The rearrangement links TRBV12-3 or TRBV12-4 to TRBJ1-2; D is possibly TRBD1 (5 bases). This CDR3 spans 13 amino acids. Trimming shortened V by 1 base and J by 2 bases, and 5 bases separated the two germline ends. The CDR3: CASSLDRNYGYTF. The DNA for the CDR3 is TGTGCCAGCAGTTTAGACAGGAACTATGGCTACACCTTC.

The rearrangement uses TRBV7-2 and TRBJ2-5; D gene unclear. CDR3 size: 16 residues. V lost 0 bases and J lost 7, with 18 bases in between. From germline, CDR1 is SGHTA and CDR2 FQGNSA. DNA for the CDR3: TGTGCCAGCAGCTTAGCACCGCTGAGTATTGCAGGGACCCAGTACTTC. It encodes CASSLAPLSIAGTQYF.

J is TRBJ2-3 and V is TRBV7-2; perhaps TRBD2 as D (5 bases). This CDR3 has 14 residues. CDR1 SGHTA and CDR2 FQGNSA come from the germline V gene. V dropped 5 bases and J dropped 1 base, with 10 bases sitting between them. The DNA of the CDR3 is TGTGCCAGCAGCCCGGCCGGGGGCACAGATACGCAGTATTTT. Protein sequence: CASSPAGGTDTQYF.

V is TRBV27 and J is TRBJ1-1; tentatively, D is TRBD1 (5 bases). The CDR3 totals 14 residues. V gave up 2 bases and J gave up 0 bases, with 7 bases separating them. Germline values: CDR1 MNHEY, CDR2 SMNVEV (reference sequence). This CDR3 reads CASSLTRVNTEAFF. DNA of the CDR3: TGTGCCAGCAGTTTAACCAGGGTGAACACTGAAGCTTTCTTT.

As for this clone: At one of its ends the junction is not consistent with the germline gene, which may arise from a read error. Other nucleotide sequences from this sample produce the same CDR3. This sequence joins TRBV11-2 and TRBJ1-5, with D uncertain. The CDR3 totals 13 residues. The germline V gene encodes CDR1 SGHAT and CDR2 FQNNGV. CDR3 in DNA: TGCGCCAGCAGCTTACGGAGCAATCAGCCCCAGCATTTT. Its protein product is CASSLRSNQPQHF.

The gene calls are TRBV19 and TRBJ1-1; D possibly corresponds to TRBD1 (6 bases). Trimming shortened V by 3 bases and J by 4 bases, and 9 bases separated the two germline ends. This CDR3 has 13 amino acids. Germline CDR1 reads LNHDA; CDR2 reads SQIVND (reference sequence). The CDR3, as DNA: TGTGCCAGTAGTATTTCAGGGGCCACTGAAGCTTTCTTT. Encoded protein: CASSISGATEAFF.

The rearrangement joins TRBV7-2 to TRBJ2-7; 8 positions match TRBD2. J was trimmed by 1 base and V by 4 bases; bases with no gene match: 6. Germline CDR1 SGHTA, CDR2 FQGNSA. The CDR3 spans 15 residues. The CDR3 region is CASSSRPGGSYEQYF. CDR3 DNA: TGTGCCAGCAGCTCTCGACCGGGGGGGTCCTACGAGCAGTACTTC.

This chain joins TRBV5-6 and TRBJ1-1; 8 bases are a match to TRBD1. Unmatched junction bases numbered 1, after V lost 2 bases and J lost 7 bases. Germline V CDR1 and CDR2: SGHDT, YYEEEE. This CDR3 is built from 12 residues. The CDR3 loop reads CASSFRGREAFF. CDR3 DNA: TGTGCCAGCAGCTTCAGGGGGCGTGAAGCTTTCTTT.

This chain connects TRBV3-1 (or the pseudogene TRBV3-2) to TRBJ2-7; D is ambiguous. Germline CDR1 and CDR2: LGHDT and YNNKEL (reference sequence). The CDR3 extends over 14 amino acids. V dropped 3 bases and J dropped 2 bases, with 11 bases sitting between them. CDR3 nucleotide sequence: TGTGCCAGCAGCCATCGAGCCGCCACCTACGAGCAGTACTTC. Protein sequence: CASSHRAATYEQYF.

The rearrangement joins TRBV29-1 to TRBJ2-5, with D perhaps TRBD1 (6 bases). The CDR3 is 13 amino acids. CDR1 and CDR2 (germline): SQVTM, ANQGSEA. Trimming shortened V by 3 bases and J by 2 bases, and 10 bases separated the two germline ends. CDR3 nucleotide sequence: TGCAGCGTTGAGCAGGGGTGGCAAGAGACCCAGTACTTC. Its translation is CSVEQGWQETQYF.

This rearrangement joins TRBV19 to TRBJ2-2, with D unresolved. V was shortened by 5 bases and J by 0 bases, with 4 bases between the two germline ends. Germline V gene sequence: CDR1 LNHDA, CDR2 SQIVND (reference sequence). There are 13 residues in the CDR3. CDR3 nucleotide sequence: TGTGCCAGTAGTTGGCCGAACACCGGGGAGCTGTTTTTT. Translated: CASSWPNTGELFF.

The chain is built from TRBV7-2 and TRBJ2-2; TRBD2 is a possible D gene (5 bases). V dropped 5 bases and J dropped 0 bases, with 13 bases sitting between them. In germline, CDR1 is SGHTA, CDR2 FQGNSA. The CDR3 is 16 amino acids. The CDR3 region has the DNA TGTGCCAGCAGCACCCGGGGTGCATCGAACACCGGGGAGCTGTTTTTT. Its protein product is CASSTRGASNTGELFF.

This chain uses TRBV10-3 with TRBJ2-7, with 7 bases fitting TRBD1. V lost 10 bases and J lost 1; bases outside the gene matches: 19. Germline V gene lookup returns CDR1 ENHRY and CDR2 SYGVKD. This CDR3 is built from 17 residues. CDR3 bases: TGTGCCACCCACGACCGACACTTGACAGGGCGTTCCTACGAGCAGTACTTC. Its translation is CATHDRHLTGRSYEQYF.

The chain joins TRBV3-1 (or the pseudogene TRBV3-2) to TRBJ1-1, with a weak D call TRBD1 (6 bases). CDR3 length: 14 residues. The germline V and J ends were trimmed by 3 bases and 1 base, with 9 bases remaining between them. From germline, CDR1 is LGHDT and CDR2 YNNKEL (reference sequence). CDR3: CASSHGQPNTEAFF. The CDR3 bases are TGTGCCAGCAGCCACGGACAGCCGAACACTGAAGCTTTCTTT.